There are a few counts of the clone carrying this T cell receptor beta chain. What it recognizes is unknown. This record belongs to a study of CD4 T cells in relation to SARS-CoV-2 and coronaviruses. General study findings and limits: Each donor contributed either pre-pandemic or post-infection samples, not both.

Cryopreserved PBMCs were CD4-enriched, then split into naive and memory cells. Per germline, CDR1 LGHDT and CDR2 YNNKEL (reference sequence). CDR3 length: 15 residues. The J segment lost 7 bases and the V segment lost 4 bases, leaving 5 bases of the junction unmatched. Uncultured naive and memory CD4+ T cells supplied DNA for deep TCR-beta sequencing. TCRdb keeps only in-frame clones here, not all; method: immunoSEQ multiplex PCR. Of about 56,000 clones in the sample, roughly nine tenths were seen once. J is TRBJ1-6 and V is TRBV3-1 (or the pseudogene TRBV3-2); 9 bases line up with TRBD1. The receptor's source is an adult with COVID-19. The sample comprised naive CD4+ T cells from PBMCs. Subset denoted: naive CD4+ T cells isolated by negative enrichment. The CDR3 bases are TGTGCCAGCAGCCTCAATACAGGGGGCAATTCACCCCTCCACTTT. Its translation is CASSLNTGGNSPLHF.